This TCR beta chain was captured by sequencing in a study of blood T cell repertoires in COVID-19. Overall study context: Researchers got acute and convalescent COVID-19 samples from the United States, Italy and Spain. T cells, B-cell-depleted T cells, or PBMCs supplied cDNA or gDNA.

In the original analysis: Quantification of nucleated cells was approximated via reference gene primer amplification. Sequencing was performed with immunoSEQ multiplex PCR; in TCRdb, only in-frame clones are kept and a portion is missing. V, J and clone size reflect that table, while D and trimming were determined from the DNA. Here the sample spans fewer than 250,000 clones, roughly 80% being singletons. Per germline, CDR1 MNHEY and CDR2 SVGEGT. The CDR3 has 17 residues. V was pared by 2 bases and J by 0 bases, with 3 bases of the junction left unmatched. The chain employs TRBV6-2 or TRBV6-3 and TRBJ2-7; 14 bases fit TRBD2. Sequences were obtained from peripheral blood. This receptor was obtained from a woman aged 55-69 years with active or convalescent COVID-19. The CDR3 loop is CASSYGTSGRLSYEQYF. CDR3 nucleotides: TGTGCCAGCAGTTACGGGACTAGCGGGAGACTCTCCTACGAGCAGTACTTC.